Listed below are T cell receptor beta chains from one sample, sequenced in a study of shared T cell receptors in the human thymus. Using immunoSEQ multiplex PCR, the repertoire was profiled, and TCRdb retains in-frame clones only, with some absent. The table lists hundreds of thousands of clones, 70% to 90% of them singletons. The data were also submitted as part of a second study, on human thymus T cells.

Sequenced: thymocytes. These receptors were obtained from a boy under two years old with a congenital heart defect. The CDR3 runs from the conserved cysteine through the conserved F or W. D genes are given only for firm matches. Expanded clones get a size class; other rows say once, few or many, or leave the size out.

v_gene	d_gene	abundance	j_gene	CDR3nt	CDR3aa
TRBV25-1	-	once	TRBJ2-2	TGTGCCAGCAGTCATTCGGGGGTCACCGGGGAGCTGTTTTTT	CASSHSGVTGELFF
TRBV11-2	TRBD1	few	TRBJ1-3	TGTGCCAGCAGCCCACGGGAGGGGGCAGCGGGAAACACCATATATTTT	CASSPREGAAGNTIYF
TRBV9	-	-	TRBJ2-5	TGTGCCAGCAGCGCACCGGGAACCCAAGAGACCCAGTACTTC	CASSAPGTQETQYF
TRBV4-3	TRBD1	-	TRBJ2-7	TGCGCCAGCAGCCAAGCAACAGGGGGCTACGAGCAGTACTTC	CASSQATGGYEQYF
TRBV5-6	TRBD1	once	TRBJ1-1	TGTGCCAGCAGCTGGCACCCCGGGACAGGGAGGCTAAGCACTGAAGCTTTCTTT	CASSWHPGTGRLSTEAFF
TRBV5-1	-	-	TRBJ2-5	TGCGCCAGCAGCTTGGCGAAGGGGCCGACCCAGTACTTC	CASSLAKGPTQYF
TRBV30	-	-	TRBJ2-2	TGTGCCTGGAGTGTAGGGGAAACGAACACCGGGGAGCTGTTTTTT	CAWSVGETNTGELFF
TRBV29-1	-	-	TRBJ1-2	TGCAGCGTTGCACAGCCCCTCGGCTATGGCTACACCTTC	CSVAQPLGYGYTF
TRBV7-2	TRBD1	-	TRBJ2-2	TGTGCCAGCAGCTTATATCCGGGACAGATTGCGAACACCGGGGAGCTGTTTTTT	CASSLYPGQIANTGELFF
TRBV27	-	-	TRBJ2-1	TGTGCCAGCGCCCCAGTGTCTAGGTGGGATGAGCAGTTCTTC	CASAPVSRWDEQFF
TRBV7-2	-	-	TRBJ1-5	TGTGCCAGCAGCTTAGTCTGGGGCGTCAATCAGCCCCAGCATTTT	CASSLVWGVNQPQHF
TRBV19	TRBD2	-	TRBJ2-7	TGTGCCAGTAGTATCCTGACTAGCGGCAAATACGAGCAGTACTTC	CASSILTSGKYEQYF
TRBV27	TRBD2	-	TRBJ2-2	TGTGCCAGCAGTTTATCTCCCTTTTCCGGGACTAGCGTCACCGGGGAGCTGTTTTTT	CASSLSPFSGTSVTGELFF
TRBV5-6	TRBD1	-	TRBJ1-4	TGTGCCAGCAGCTTGGGACAGGGTCCTTCCACTAATGAAAAACTGTTTTTT	CASSLGQGPSTNEKLFF
TRBV19	-	-	TRBJ2-1	TGTGCCAGTAGTATAGGTGGCAGGAAAAATGAGCAGTTCTTC	CASSIGGRKNEQFF
TRBV7-2	TRBD2	once	TRBJ2-5	TGTGCCAGCAGCTTAGCCCAAGTAGCGGGAGTGGAAGAGACCCAGTACTTC	CASSLAQVAGVEETQYF
TRBV5-4	-	-	TRBJ2-1	TGTGCCAGCAGCCCACTACCGACTCTTCCGTCCTACAATGAGCAGTTCTTC	CASSPLPTLPSYNEQFF
TRBV19	-	-	TRBJ2-7	TGTGCCAGTAGCTTTGGGGGGACTTCCTACGAGCAGTACTTC	CASSFGGTSYEQYF
TRBV10-3	TRBD2	-	TRBJ2-1	TGTGCCATCAATTTCAGCGGGATGTACTACAATGAGCAGTTCTTC	CAINFSGMYYNEQFF
TRBV5-1	-	-	TRBJ1-2	TGCGCCAGCAGCTTGGGGGTGCAGGCCCCCGGCTATGGCTACACCTTC	CASSLGVQAPGYGYTF
TRBV11-3	TRBD1	-	TRBJ1-1	TGTGCCAGCAGCCCGGGACAGGGGGATGGGGACACTGAAGCTTTCTTT	CASSPGQGDGDTEAFF
TRBV5-4	-	-	TRBJ1-2	TGTGCCAGCAGCTTGGGGTCGATGGAGGGCTACACCTTC	CASSLGSMEGYTF
TRBV27	TRBD1	-	TRBJ1-5	TGTGCCAGCAGTGCCGGACAGGGAAGGGTCAATCAGCCCCAGCATTTT	CASSAGQGRVNQPQHF
TRBV15	-	-	TRBJ2-1	TGTGCCACCAGCAGACGTCTCCAAGGACAGATCAATGAGCAGTTCTTC	CATSRRLQGQINEQFF
TRBV5-1	TRBD2	-	TRBJ2-1	TGCGCCAGCAGCTTGGTTGGCGGGAGTTTCTACAATGAGCAGTTCTTC	CASSLVGGSFYNEQFF
TRBV7-6	TRBD2	-	TRBJ2-2	TGTGCCAGCAGCTTAGAGGGTTATGGACTAGCGGGGTCGCACACCGGGGAGCTGTTTTTT	CASSLEGYGLAGSHTGELFF